Here is one TCR beta chain with its context. The data were taken from a study of blood T cell repertoires in COVID-19. Across the study: Acute and convalescent COVID-19 samples came from the United States, Italy and Spain. Nucleic acid was either cDNA or gDNA, and it came from T cells, B-cell-depleted T cells, or PBMCs.

Libraries were prepared by immunoSEQ multiplex PCR; TCRdb keeps only in-frame clonotypes and omits some of them. Of 150,000 to 200,000 clones listed, approximately 79% are singletons. Per germline, CDR1 MNHEY and CDR2 SVGAGI. The V end was cut by 0 bases, the J end by 3 bases, with 12 bases between. The CDR3 is made up of 16 amino acids. Sequenced material: peripheral blood. This chain uses TRBV6-5 with TRBJ1-3, with a weak D call TRBD1 (5 bases). The origin of this receptor is a man aged 55-75 years with active or convalescent COVID-19. The CDR3 region has the DNA TGTGCCAGCAGTTACTCGGGGCCCACCGGTGGAAACACCATATATTTT. Residues: CASSYSGPTGGNTIYF.